A single sample is the source of the 30 T cell receptor beta chains below, sequenced in a study of CD8+CD57+ T cells in acquired aplastic anemia. The use of genomic DNA as template underpinned the TCR beta VDJ and CDR3 profiling. A single record per CDR3 protein comes from TCRdb applying MiXCR to the reads. Here the sample spans more than 100,000 distinct CDR3 sequences, roughly 40% being singletons. Sample: sorted CD4+, CD8+, or CD8+CD57+ T cells (not recorded which) from PBMCs. The receptor source for this set is a human donor in good health, serving as a control.

In regard to this clonotype: Mismatch with germline at one junction end may stem from a read error. The chain employs TRBV24-1 and TRBJ1-2; TRBD1 agrees at 7 bases. The V gene's germline CDR1 is KGHDR and CDR2 SFDVKD. The CDR3 sequence is 16 residues long. The CDR3 DNA follows: TGTGCCACCAGCGTTGAAGTACAGGGGCAAGCCTATGGCCACACCTTC. Its translation is CATSVEVQGQAYGHTF.

The chain links TRBV7-9 to TRBJ2-7, with 8 nucleotides matching TRBD2. Unmatched junction bases numbered 8, after V lost 3 bases and J lost 4 bases. This CDR3 contains 15 residues. Germline V CDR1 and CDR2: SEHNR, FQNEAQ (reference sequence). The CDR3 nucleotides read TGTGCCAGCAGCTTTTCGGGGGGGACCAATTACGAGCAGTACTTC. Amino acid sequence: CASSFSGGTNYEQYF. The whole variable domain, filled in from reference TRBV7-9 and TRBJ2-7, reads DTGVSQNPRHKITKRGQNVTFRCDPISEHNRLYWYRQTLGQGPEFLTYFQNEAQLEKSRLLSDRFSAERPKGSFSTLEIQRTEQGDSAMYLCASSFSGGTNYEQYFGPGTRLTVT.

The J gene is TRBJ1-1, the V gene TRBV10-2; D is possibly TRBD1 (5 bases). CDR1 is WSHSY and CDR2 is SAAADI in the germline V gene. The CDR3 length is 13 residues. Trimming removed 2 bases from V and 1 base from J, with 5 bases in between. The DNA of the CDR3 is TGCGCCAGCAGTGAGCAGGGGAACACTGAAGCTTTCTTT. Translation gives CASSEQGNTEAFF.

V and J are TRBV20-1 and TRBJ2-3; 9 nucleotides line up with TRBD1. Germline V gene lookup returns CDR1 DFQATT and CDR2 SNEGSKA (reference sequence). The CDR3 loop spans 14 amino acids. J lost 5 bases, V lost 3 bases, and 6 bases had no gene match. CDR3 sequence: CSASAGQGEDTQYF. The CDR3 DNA reads as TGCAGTGCTAGTGCGGGACAGGGCGAAGATACGCAGTATTTT.

This clonotype was recorded at least ten times. This sequence joins TRBV5-1 and TRBJ1-6; tentative D call: TRBD1 (6 bases). Germline V CDR1 and CDR2: SGHRS, YFSETQ. The CDR3 is made up of 14 amino acids. The V end was cut by 2 bases, the J end by 13 bases, with 16 bases between. In DNA form, the CDR3 reads TGCGCCAGCAGCTTCTCAACAGGGCCAGGGCCCCTCCACTTT. Residues: CASSFSTGPGPLHF.

The DNA of the CDR3 is TGTGCCAGCAGCGGGGGTAACTATGGCTACACCTTC. This encodes CASSGGNYGYTF. The genes are TRBV2 and TRBJ1-2; D might be TRBD1 (5 bases). The CDR3 covers 12 residues. Trimming removed 6 bases at V and 1 base at J, with 6 bases between. The germline gives CDR1 SNHLY, CDR2 FYNNEI.

The V gene is TRBV2, the J gene TRBJ2-1; 11 positions agree with TRBD2. The CDR3 has 15 residues. Germline CDR1 is SNHLY and CDR2 is FYNNEI. V dropped 3 bases and J dropped 7; count of bases not matched to a gene: 5. The CDR3 reads CASSDTSGSSNEQFF. DNA of the CDR3: TGTGCCAGCAGTGACACTAGCGGGAGTTCTAATGAGCAGTTCTTC. Full variable domain (outside the CDR3, taken from reference TRBV2 and TRBJ2-1): EPEVTQTPSHQVTQMGQEVILRCVPISNHLYFYWYRQILGQKVEFLVSFYNNEISEKSEIFDDQFSVERPDGSNFTLKIRSTKLEDSAMYFCASSDTSGSSNEQFFGPGTRLTVL.

This sequence joins TRBV6-2 or TRBV6-3 and TRBJ1-2; 8 bases agree with TRBD1. This CDR3 region has 13 residues. Germline trimming cut 4 bases from V and 8 bases from J; bases unmatched to any gene: 6. Germline V gives CDR1 MNHEY, CDR2 SVGEGT. In DNA, the CDR3 is TGTGCCAGCAGTTTCTCGACAGGGGCCGGCTACACCTTC. Protein: CASSFSTGAGYTF.

V is TRBV11-2 and J is TRBJ2-1; 11 bases map to TRBD2. The CDR3 extends over 17 amino acids. V dropped 1 base and J dropped 0; count of bases not matched to a gene: 2. From germline, CDR1 is SGHAT and CDR2 FQNNGV. The CDR3 coding sequence is TGTGCCAGCAGCTTAGTAGCGGGAGGGATCTCCTACAATGAGCAGTTCTTC. Protein: CASSLVAGGISYNEQFF.

This clonotype was detected many times. CDR3 nucleotide sequence: TGTGCCAGCAGCTTAGGTGGCGAAAAACTGTTTTTT. Amino acid sequence: CASSLGGEKLFF. This rearrangement joins TRBV7-9 to TRBJ1-4, with no clear D. Trimming pared 1 base from V and 8 bases from J, leaving 5 bases between. CDR3 length: 12 amino acids. The germline CDR1 and CDR2 sequences are SEHNR and FQNEAQ (reference sequence).

The chain has TRBV15 and TRBJ2-3; D remains unclear. The CDR3 totals 13 residues. Germline V gene data show CDR1 as LNHNV and CDR2 as YYDKDF (reference sequence). V was clipped by 3 bases and J by 6 bases, with 10 bases between them. In nucleotides, the CDR3 is TGTGCCACCAGCAGGTCCCCATCTGATACGCAGTATTTT. Residues: CATSRSPSDTQYF. The full variable domain, its missing parts supplied by reference TRBV15 and TRBJ2-3, is DAMVIQNPRYQVTQFGKPVTLSCSQTLNHNVMYWYQQKSSQAPKLLFHYYDKDFNNEADTPDNFQSRRPNTSFCFLDIRSPGLGDTAMYLCATSRSPSDTQYFGPGTRLTVL.

Note on this clonotype: In this CDR3 the conserved last residue, phenylalanine or tryptophan, is missing, so a read error is likely. This chain joins TRBV24-1 and TRBJ1-5, with D uncertain. This CDR3 region has 12 residues. Deletions cut 3 bases from V and 1 base from J, with 0 bases between. CDR1 is KGHDR and CDR2 is SFDVKD in the germline V gene. Written as DNA, the CDR3 is TGTGCCACCAGTGATAGCAATCAGCCCCAGCATTCT. It translates to CATSDSNQPQHS.

The chain combines TRBV11-3 with TRBJ2-7; 11 bases map to TRBD2. From germline, CDR1 is SGHNT and CDR2 YENEEA. The V and J ends lost 2 bases and 5 bases, in that order; junction bases with no gene match: 5. This CDR3 has 15 residues. CDR3 in DNA: TGTGCCAGCAGCTTACTAGCGGGAGGAGGCCACGAGCAGTACTTC. Amino acid sequence: CASSLLAGGGHEQYF. Full variable domain (missing parts from reference TRBV11-3 and TRBJ2-7): EAGVVQSPRYKIIEKKQPVAFWCNPISGHNTLYWYLQNLGQGPELLIRYENEEAVDDSQLPKDRFSAERLKGVDSTLKIQPAELGDSAVYLCASSLLAGGGHEQYFGPGTRLTVT.

This rearrangement joins TRBV11-2 to TRBJ2-5, with TRBD2 matching over 14 bases. V dropped 1 base and J dropped 5; count of bases not matched to a gene: 15. The CDR3 length is 20 residues. Germline CDR1 reads SGHAT; CDR2 reads FQNNGV. CDR3 nucleotide sequence: TGTGCCAGCAGCTTAGTAGGGGGAAAGGGACTAGCGGGAGCGGAGGAGACCCAGTACTTC. Its translation: CASSLVGGKGLAGAEETQYF.

This clonotype came up a few times. The V call is TRBV25-1, the J call TRBJ2-5, with D possibly TRBD2 on 5 matching bases. CDR1 MGHDK and CDR2 SYGVNS come from the germline V gene. CDR3 length equals 13 residues. The germline V and J ends were trimmed by 4 bases and 5 bases, with 11 bases remaining between them. The CDR3 DNA sequence: TGTGCCAGCAGTGCGGCACTAGGGGAGACCCAGTACTTC. Residues: CASSAALGETQYF. The variable domain in full, with the rest retrieved from reference TRBV25-1 and TRBJ2-5, is EADIYQTPRYLVIGTGKKITLECSQTMGHDKMYWYQQDPGMELHLIHYSYGVNSTEKGDLSSESTVSRIRTEHFPLTLESARPSHTSQYLCASSAALGETQYFGPGTRLLVL.

This clonotype has a count of ten or more. The rearrangement links TRBV5-8 to TRBJ2-7; D ambiguous. The CDR3 has 13 amino acids. The ends were cut back, 0 bases at V and 4 bases at J, with 8 bases in the middle. The germline V gene has CDR1 SGHTS and CDR2 YDEGEE. The CDR3 is CASSLERFYEQYF. The CDR3 coding sequence is TGTGCCAGCAGCTTGGAACGGTTTTACGAGCAGTACTTC.

This clonotype showed up just once. The chain is built from TRBV12-3 or TRBV12-4 and TRBJ2-1, with 9 bases aligning to TRBD1. With V trimmed by 5 bases and J by 9 bases, 11 bases remained unmatched. The CDR3 spans 15 residues. CDR3 protein: CASSPWGDRASEQFF. CDR3 DNA: TGTGCCAGCAGTCCTTGGGGGGACAGGGCGAGTGAGCAGTTCTTC.

The sample holds a few counts of this clonotype. The V and J genes are TRBV15 and TRBJ2-3; maybe TRBD2 (6 bases). CDR1 is LNHNV and CDR2 is YYDKDF in the germline V gene (reference sequence). V was pared by 3 bases and J by 2 bases, with 9 bases between. This CDR3 is built from 14 residues. This CDR3 is CATSRGGDTDTQYF. CDR3 in DNA: TGTGCCACCAGCAGGGGGGGTGACACAGATACGCAGTATTTT. Full variable domain (outside the CDR3, taken from reference TRBV15 and TRBJ2-3): DAMVIQNPRYQVTQFGKPVTLSCSQTLNHNVMYWYQQKSSQAPKLLFHYYDKDFNNEADTPDNFQSRRPNTSFCFLDIRSPGLGDTAMYLCATSRGGDTDTQYFGPGTRLTVL.

This clonotype came up many times. This chain connects TRBV27 to TRBJ2-7; tentatively, D is TRBD2 (5 bases). The CDR3 runs to 15 residues. The V gene lost 2 bases and the J gene lost 0 bases, with 11 bases spanning the gap. Germline-derived CDR1 and CDR2 are MNHEY and SMNVEV (reference sequence). DNA for the CDR3: TGTGCCAGCAGTTTACGGGGATCTAGCTCCTACGAGCAGTACTTC. It yields the protein CASSLRGSSSYEQYF.

This clonotype has a single count. The chain combines TRBV29-1 with TRBJ1-2; D call uncertain. The length of the CDR3 is 13 residues. With 2 bases removed from V and 4 bases from J, the gap between germline ends came to 11 bases. Germline-derived CDR1 and CDR2 are SQVTM and ANQGSEA. CDR3 nucleotide sequence: TGCAGCGTTGAATGGGAGAAGGGCTATGGCTACACCTTC. It is translated as CSVEWEKGYGYTF.

This clonotype was seen more than once but under ten times. The missing conserved phenylalanine or tryptophan at the end of this CDR3 makes a read error likely. J is TRBJ1-1 and V is TRBV19; TRBD1 might be the D (6 bases). The germline V and J ends were trimmed by 9 bases and 0 bases, with 11 bases remaining between them. CDR1 is LNHDA and CDR2 is SQIVND in the germline V gene (reference sequence). This CDR3 contains 13 residues. The CDR3, as DNA: TGTGCCAGCAGGGGACATCTGAACACTGAAGCTTTCTCT. Residues: CASRGHLNTEAFS.

This clonotype was observed at least ten times. This chain joins TRBV5-6 and TRBJ2-7; tentatively, D is TRBD1 or TRBD2 (5 bases each). Trimming pared 4 bases from V and 8 bases from J, leaving 19 bases between. Germline V CDR1 and CDR2: SGHDT, YYEEEE. CDR3 length: 14 amino acids. The CDR3 loop is CASSPPGPRFQQYF. Written as DNA, the CDR3 is TGTGCCAGCAGCCCGCCGGGACCACGTTTCCAGCAGTACTTC.

The CDR3, as DNA: TGTGCTAGTGCTCCAATTACGGGCGGAAACACCATATATTTT. Its translation: CASAPITGGNTIYF. The chain has TRBV12-5 and TRBJ1-3; D remains unclear. From germline, CDR1 is LGHNT and CDR2 FRNRAP. The ends were cut back, 7 bases at V and 4 bases at J, with 14 bases in the middle. This CDR3 spans 14 amino acids.

This clonotype was found a few times. In DNA form, the CDR3 reads TGTGCCAGCAGCGAACAACCCGGGACTAGCGGTTTAAAGACCCAGCATTTT. This sequence encodes CASSEQPGTSGLKTQHF. The J gene is TRBJ1-5, the V gene TRBV7-6, with a possible D match to TRBD1 (5 bases). Per germline, CDR1 SGHVS and CDR2 FNYEAQ. V gave up 5 bases and J gave up 11 bases, with 28 bases separating them. This CDR3 comprises 17 residues.

With respect to this clonotype: It may be a read error: a sequence one base away is much more abundant. This CDR3 fails to terminate in the conserved phenylalanine or tryptophan, so it likely reflects a read error. The chain links TRBV2 to TRBJ2-3; perhaps D is TRBD1 or TRBD2 (6 bases each). Trimming took off 5 bases at V and 1 base at J, with 16 bases between the two ends. CDR3 size: 16 residues. From germline, CDR1 is SNHLY and CDR2 FYNNEI. In nucleotides, the CDR3 is TGTGCCAGCAGTCAACAGACGGGGGCCGGCACAGATACGCAGTATTCT. This translates into CASSQQTGAGTDTQYS.

This clonotype occurred many times. For the CDR3, the DNA is TGTGCCAGCAGGCTAACAGTTTCCAATCAGCCCCAGCATTTT. Residues: CASRLTVSNQPQHF. This chain uses TRBV2 with TRBJ1-5; no definite D call. Germline lookup yields CDR1 SNHLY and CDR2 FYNNEI. The V end was cut by 6 bases, the J end by 3 bases, with 12 bases between. The CDR3 has 14 amino acids.

The chain employs TRBV19 and TRBJ1-2; 8 bases are a match to TRBD1. Germline trimming cut 3 bases from V and 7 bases from J; bases unmatched to any gene: 4. Germline lookup yields CDR1 LNHDA and CDR2 SQIVND (reference sequence). This CDR3 is 13 amino acids long. The CDR3 sequence is CASSIRGQLGYTF. The CDR3 DNA is TGTGCCAGTAGTATCAGGGGGCAACTTGGCTACACCTTC.

This clonotype was seen many times. The V gene is TRBV5-1, the J gene TRBJ1-1; D unclear. The CDR3 has 14 amino acids. Germline lookup yields CDR1 SGHRS and CDR2 YFSETQ. V gave up 2 bases and J gave up 4 bases, with 12 bases separating them. CDR3 DNA: TGCGCCAGCAGCTTAAGCTTGATCAGCACTGAAGCTTTCTTT. Its translation: CASSLSLISTEAFF.

This chain joins TRBV12-3 or TRBV12-4 and TRBJ1-1; the D gene is possibly TRBD1 (5 bases). The CDR3 length is 14 residues. V gave up 6 bases and J gave up 5 bases, with 16 bases separating them. The CDR3 coding sequence is TGTGCCAGCAGCCCTTCTTCGGGGCGGACTGAAGCTTTCTTT. It yields the protein CASSPSSGRTEAFF.

This clonotype was detected ten times or more. The J gene is TRBJ1-5, the V gene TRBV30; 7 nucleotides agree with TRBD1. V was pared by 5 bases and J by 7 bases, with 8 bases of the junction left unmatched. Germline assignment: CDR1 GTSNPN and CDR2 SVGIG (reference sequence). This CDR3 has 13 residues. Here the CDR3 reads CAWSNRGYQPQHF. CDR3 sequence (DNA): TGTGCCTGGTCCAACAGGGGATACCAGCCCCAGCATTTT. Full variable domain (missing parts from reference TRBV30 and TRBJ1-5): SQTIHQWPATLVQPVGSPLSLECTVEGTSNPNLYWYRQAAGRGLQLLFYSVGIGQISSEVPQNLSASRPQDRQFILSSKKLLLSDSGFYLCAWSNRGYQPQHFGDGTRLSIL.